The rows below give T cell receptor beta chains drawn from one sample of a study of blood T cell repertoires in COVID-19. Some clones are missing from TCRdb's copy, which holds only in-frame ones; the method was immunoSEQ multiplex PCR. The table shows about 110,000 clones, with 71% occurring only once. Sequencing was performed on peripheral blood. Source of these receptors: a woman between 35 and 50 years old with acute or convalescent COVID-19. Each CDR3 is given with its conserved first and last residue. The D gene is left open where the match is weak. The size of a clone is reported for some rows only, either as once, few or many, or as a class for expanded clones.

len	v_gene	abundance	j_gene	d_gene	CDR3nt	CDR3aa
14	TRBV6-4	NA	TRBJ2-7	NA	TGTGCCAGCTATCGTAACAGAATGGACTACGAGCAGTACTTC	CASYRNRMDYEQYF
15	TRBV19	NA	TRBJ2-7	TRBD1	TGTGCCAGTAGTAGGGGACAGGGAAACTCCTACGAGCAGTACTTC	CASSRGQGNSYEQYF
15	TRBV5-4	NA	TRBJ2-1	NA	TGTGCCAGCAGCTTGTTTGGACAAAAGACCAATGAGCAGTTCTTC	CASSLFGQKTNEQFF
14	TRBV6-2/TRBV6-3	NA	TRBJ1-5	NA	TGTGCCAGCAGTTATTGGGGGGTTGATCAGCCCCAGCATTTT	CASSYWGVDQPQHF
14	TRBV10-3	NA	TRBJ1-2	TRBD1	TGTGCCATCAGTCAGGGACAGGGGGCAAATGGCTACACCTTC	CAISQGQGANGYTF
21	TRBV4-1	NA	TRBJ2-1	TRBD2	TGCGCCAGCAGCCAAGAAATTTTGGGCTCAGGACTAGCCGGGGCTTTGGGGGAGCAGTTCTTC	CASSQEILGSGLAGALGEQFF
19	TRBV2	NA	TRBJ2-5	TRBD2	TGTGCCAGCAGTGAACGGGGACTAGCGGGGGGGCCGATTGAAGAGACCCAGTACTTC	CASSERGLAGGPIEETQYF
15	TRBV3-1/TRBV3-2	NA	TRBJ2-3	TRBD2	TGTGCCAGCTCCCTTTCCAGCGGGGGAGCAGATACGCAGTATTTT	CASSLSSGGADTQYF
15	TRBV7-3	NA	TRBJ2-1	TRBD1	TGTGCCAGCAGCTTAGACGGACAGGGGCACAATGAGCAGTTCTTC	CASSLDGQGHNEQFF
17	TRBV7-2	few	TRBJ2-5	TRBD2	TGTGCCAGCGGGTTTTCGAGGAGCGGGGGGGCTTCGAAGACCCAGTACTTC	CASGFSRSGGASKTQYF
14	TRBV27	NA	TRBJ1-2	TRBD1	TGTGCCAGCAGTTTGGGACAGCCTAACTATGGCTACACCTTC	CASSLGQPNYGYTF
17	TRBV7-9	NA	TRBJ2-3	NA	TGTGCCAGCAGCTCTCCCCGCGGGACCGCTAGCACAGATACGCAGTATTTT	CASSSPRGTASTDTQYF
16	TRBV4-3	NA	TRBJ2-1	TRBD2	TGCGCCAGCAGCCAAGATACGGCTAGCGGGGGCAATGAGCAGTTCTTC	CASSQDTASGGNEQFF
12	TRBV12-3/TRBV12-4	NA	TRBJ1-1	NA	TGTGCCAGCAGTTATCCCTGGGAGACAGCTTTCTTT	CASSYPWETAFF
11	TRBV30	NA	TRBJ1-2	NA	TGTGCCTGGACACAATACTATGGCTACACCTTC	CAWTQYYGYTF
14	TRBV5-6	few	TRBJ2-3	TRBD1	TGTGCCAGCAGCTTGGGGACAGGGGAGGATACGCAGTATTTT	CASSLGTGEDTQYF
11	TRBV28	NA	TRBJ2-7	NA	TGTGCCTTAGCAGTACGGGACGAGCAGTACTTC	CALAVRDEQYF
11	TRBV27	NA	TRBJ2-5	TRBD1	TGTGCCAGCAGACAGGGGGATACCCAGTACTTC	CASRQGDTQYF
14	TRBV6-1	NA	TRBJ1-2	TRBD1	TGTGCCAGCAGTTCGGACAGGGGCCTCTATGGCTACACCTTC	CASSSDRGLYGYTF
16	TRBV7-9	NA	TRBJ2-5	NA	TGTGCCAGCAGCTTAGGGGTCCACGGGGGTGGCGAGACCCAGTACTTC	CASSLGVHGGGETQYF
15	TRBV7-6	NA	TRBJ2-3	TRBD2	TGTGCCAGCAGCCAAGCGGGGCTTAGCACAGATACGCAGTATTTT	CASSQAGLSTDTQYF
15	TRBV11-3	NA	TRBJ2-7	TRBD1	TGTGCCAGCAGCTATCGGACAGGGGGCGGCTACGAGCAGTACTTC	CASSYRTGGGYEQYF
16	TRBV7-9	once	TRBJ1-2	TRBD1	TGTGCCAGCAGCCTTAAAACGACAGGGAGCCTCTATGGCTACACCTTC	CASSLKTTGSLYGYTF
15	TRBV19	NA	TRBJ2-1	TRBD1	TGTGCCAGTAGCCCGACAGGGGTCGTCGACAATGAGCAGTTCTTC	CASSPTGVVDNEQFF
16	TRBV5-1	NA	TRBJ2-3	TRBD2	TGCGCCAGCAGCACTGGGACTAGCGGGGGTGAAGATACGCAGTATTTT	CASSTGTSGGEDTQYF
16	TRBV27	many	TRBJ1-6	NA	TGTGCCAGCAGTTTATCTTCCAGGGCCTGGAGATCACCCCTCCACTTT	CASSLSSRAWRSPLHF
16	TRBV4-1	NA	TRBJ2-3	TRBD2	TGCGCCAGCAGCCAACGACTAGCGGGGGGCACAGATACGCAGTATTTT	CASSQRLAGGTDTQYF
14	TRBV7-2	NA	TRBJ2-5	TRBD1	TGTGCCAGTATTAAGGGGGCGGAGAGAGAGACCCAGTACTTC	CASIKGAERETQYF
15	TRBV7-9	once	TRBJ1-2	NA	TGTGCCAGCAGCTCCGCGCACAGCTCCTTCTATGGCTACACCTTC	CASSSAHSSFYGYTF
13	TRBV6-5	NA	TRBJ2-1	TRBD2	TGTGCCAGCAGTCGGGGGGGTTACAATGAGCAGTTCTTC	CASSRGGYNEQFF
13	TRBV3-1/TRBV3-2	NA	TRBJ2-7	NA	TGTGCCAGCAGCCCGCGGGGGCTTGAGGAGCAGTACTTC	CASSPRGLEEQYF
16	TRBV2	few	TRBJ2-1	NA	TGTGCCAGTAGCTTCAAAGGGAGAGGGTCGAACAATGAGCAGTTCTTC	CASSFKGRGSNNEQFF
13	TRBV7-2	once	TRBJ2-1	TRBD2	TGTGCCAGCGGAAGGACTAGCCGGAATGAGCAGTTCTTC	CASGRTSRNEQFF
15	TRBV28	NA	TRBJ1-4	NA	TGTGCCAGCAGTCAACCGGGATCCGGGGTTGAAAAACTGTTTTTT	CASSQPGSGVEKLFF
16	TRBV29-1	few	TRBJ1-6	NA	TGCAGCGTTGTGGTAGGGGAAGCTCGGCCGGATTCACCCCTCCACTTT	CSVVVGEARPDSPLHF
13	TRBV3-1/TRBV3-2	NA	TRBJ1-2	NA	TGTGCCAGCAGCCTAACAGCCCTCTATGGCTACACCTTC	CASSLTALYGYTF
15	TRBV6-2/TRBV6-3	NA	TRBJ2-7	NA	TGTGCCAGCAGTAAAGATTTCCGGAGGGGCTACGAGCAGTACTTC	CASSKDFRRGYEQYF
15	TRBV18	NA	TRBJ2-1	TRBD1	TGTGCCAGCTCACGGACAGGGGGCGCAGGTAATGAGCAGTTCTTC	CASSRTGGAGNEQFF
15	TRBV7-8	NA	TRBJ2-7	TRBD2	TGTGCCAGCAGCTCGAGCGGGGTGAGCTCCTACGAGCAGTACTTC	CASSSSGVSSYEQYF
14	TRBV3-1/TRBV3-2	NA	TRBJ1-1	NA	TGTGCCAGCAGCCCAGAAGGGGGAAACACTGAAGCTTTCTTT	CASSPEGGNTEAFF